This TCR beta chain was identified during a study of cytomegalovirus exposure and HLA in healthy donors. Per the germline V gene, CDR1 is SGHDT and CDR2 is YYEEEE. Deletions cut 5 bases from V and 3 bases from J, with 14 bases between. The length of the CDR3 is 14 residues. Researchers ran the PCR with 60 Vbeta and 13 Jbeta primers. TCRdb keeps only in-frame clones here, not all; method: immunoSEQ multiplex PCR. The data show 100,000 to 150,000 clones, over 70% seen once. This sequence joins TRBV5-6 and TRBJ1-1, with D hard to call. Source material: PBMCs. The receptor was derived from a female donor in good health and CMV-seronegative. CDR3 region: CASRPGLGDTEAFF. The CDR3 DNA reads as TGTGCCAGCAGACCGGGGTTAGGAGACACTGAAGCTTTCTTT.